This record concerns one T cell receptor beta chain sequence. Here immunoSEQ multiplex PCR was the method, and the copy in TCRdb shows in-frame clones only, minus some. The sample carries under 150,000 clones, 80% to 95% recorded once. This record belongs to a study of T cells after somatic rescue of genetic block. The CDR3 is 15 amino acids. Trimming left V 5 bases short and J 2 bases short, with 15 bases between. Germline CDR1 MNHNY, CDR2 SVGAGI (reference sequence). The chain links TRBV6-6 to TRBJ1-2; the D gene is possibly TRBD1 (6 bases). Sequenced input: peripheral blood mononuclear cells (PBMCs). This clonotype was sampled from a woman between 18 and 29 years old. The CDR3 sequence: CASSPTGTANYGYTF. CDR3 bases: TGTGCCAGCAGTCCTACAGGGACGGCAAACTATGGCTACACCTTC.